These 30 T cell receptor beta chains share one sample of origin, sequenced in a study of CD8+ T cells in alopecia areata. cDNA prepared by RNA extraction and subsequent reverse transcription served as the template for sequencing. Sequencing was performed with immunoSEQ multiplex PCR; in TCRdb, only in-frame clones are kept and a portion is missing. This sample yields 110,000 to 150,000 clones, of which 45% to 60% are seen a single time; more than 15% belongs to the top ten. Treatment defined: oral pan-JAK inhibitor, 5-10 mg twice daily. Sequencing used CD8+ T cells sorted from blood, obtained at week 4, from a patient treated with tofacitinib. Receptors originate from a human donor with alopecia areata.

The chain carries TRBV7-2 and TRBJ2-5, with D perhaps TRBD1 (6 bases). CDR3 size: 17 residues. Germline assignment: CDR1 SGHTA and CDR2 FQGNSA. V was cut by 1 base and J by 5 bases, with 20 bases left in between. The CDR3 region has the DNA TGTGCCAGCAGCTTAGTATGGGACACGGCTACGTCGGAGACCCAGTACTTC. Protein: CASSLVWDTATSETQYF.

The chain joins TRBV2 to TRBJ1-2, with 7 bases matching TRBD1. The CDR3 is 17 amino acids. The V and J ends lost 1 base and 1 base, in that order; junction bases with no gene match: 9. Looked up from germline, CDR1 is SNHLY and CDR2 is FYNNEI. Here the CDR3 DNA reads TGTGCCAGCAGTGAAGGAAAAGGGGGCGCATATAACTATGGCTACACCTTC. This translates into CASSEGKGGAYNYGYTF.

J is TRBJ1-2 and V is TRBV28; tentatively, D is TRBD1 (6 bases). The V and J ends lost 5 bases and 8 bases respectively, with 12 bases between them. There are 12 residues in the CDR3. Germline loops: CDR1 MDHEN, CDR2 SYDVKM. This CDR3 is CASSTYQGGYTF. DNA of the CDR3: TGTGCCAGCAGTACCTACCAGGGGGGCTACACCTTC.

This clone was seen once. This chain links TRBV2 with TRBJ2-7; TRBD1 is a possible D gene (7 bases). CDR1 is SNHLY and CDR2 is FYNNEI in the germline V gene. The germline V and J ends were trimmed by 4 bases and 4 bases, with 11 bases remaining between them. The CDR3 sequence is 13 residues long. CDR3 sequence: CASSGQGGYEQYF. In nucleotides, the CDR3 is TGTGCCAGCAGTGGACAGGGAGGATACGAGCAGTACTTC.

This rearrangement joins TRBV6-7 to TRBJ2-6; D might be TRBD1 or TRBD2, each matching 7 bases. TRBV6-7 is flagged as an ORF with uncertain function. CDR3 length: 17 amino acids. The V gene lost 3 bases and the J gene lost 2 bases, with 14 bases spanning the gap. CDR3 in amino acids: CASSYPGRGPGANVLTF. CDR3 bases: TGTGCCAGCAGTTATCCGGGGAGGGGGCCTGGGGCCAACGTCCTGACTTTC.

This sequence joins TRBV27 and TRBJ1-5; TRBD1 might be the D (6 bases). The CDR3 sequence is 16 residues long. Germline V gives CDR1 MNHEY, CDR2 SMNVEV (reference sequence). V was shortened by 2 bases and J by 5 bases, with 16 bases between the two germline ends. The CDR3, as DNA: TGTGCCAGCAGTTTAAAAAGGGGGAAAAGTGATCAGCCCCAGCATTTT. Protein product: CASSLKRGKSDQPQHF.

The chain couples TRBV7-9 to TRBJ1-1; tentatively, D is TRBD1 (5 bases). CDR3 length: 13 residues. Trimming took off 7 bases at V and 6 bases at J, with 15 bases between the two ends. Germline V gene data show CDR1 as SEHNR and CDR2 as FQNEAQ (reference sequence). The CDR3, as DNA: TGTGCCAGCACCTACGGGGGGTCCGCTGAAGCTTTCTTT. Translated: CASTYGGSAEAFF.

The chain recombines TRBV21-1 with TRBJ1-5. TRBV21-1 is a known pseudogene. This CDR3 region has 16 residues. DNA of the CDR3: TGTGCCAGCAGCAAAGTGGAGGGGGAGGCGGATCAGCCCCAGCATTTT. This sequence encodes CASSKVEGEADQPQHF.

The chain employs TRBV27 and TRBJ1-1, with TRBD1 identical over 8 bases. This CDR3 region has 18 residues. In germline, CDR1 is MNHEY, CDR2 SMNVEV (reference sequence). Trimming at V came to 3 bases and at J to 4 bases, leaving 16 bases not matched to a gene. The CDR3 is CASSLWGPGQVAGTEAFF. The CDR3 DNA follows: TGTGCCAGCAGTTTGTGGGGACCGGGACAGGTGGCTGGCACTGAAGCTTTCTTT.

This chain connects TRBV25-1 to TRBJ1-1; D unresolved. The CDR3 length is 11 residues. V lost 0 bases and J 4 bases, leaving 0 bases between the germline ends. In germline, CDR1 is MGHDK, CDR2 SYGVNS. CDR3 amino acids: CASSEYTEAFF. CDR3 nucleotide sequence: TGTGCCAGCAGTGAATACACTGAAGCTTTCTTT.

This sequence joins TRBV5-1 and TRBJ2-7; weak D call: TRBD2 (6 bases). The V gene lost 4 bases and the J gene lost 3 bases, with 11 bases spanning the gap. The CDR3 is 13 amino acids. Germline V gene sequence: CDR1 SGHRS, CDR2 YFSETQ. In DNA form, the CDR3 reads TGCGCCAGCAGCGAAGGAGCGGGCTACGAGCAGTACTTC. Protein: CASSEGAGYEQYF.

This chain uses TRBV4-1 with TRBJ2-6; D remains unclear. Looked up from germline, CDR1 is MGHRA and CDR2 is YSYEKL. V gave up 3 bases and J gave up 2 bases, with 11 bases separating them. The CDR3 has 16 amino acids. The CDR3 nucleotides read TGCGCCAGCAGCCACCCCCAACGGGCTGGGGCCAACGTCCTGACTTTC. Encoded protein: CASSHPQRAGANVLTF.

The chain couples TRBV7-8 to TRBJ2-1, with 7 bases lining up with TRBD1. CDR1 is SGHVS, CDR2 FQNEAQ, per germline. The CDR3 sequence is 16 residues long. The trim removed 4 bases at V and 6 bases at J, leaving 12 bases unmatched. CDR3 residues: CASSSRPTGLGNEQFF. CDR3 DNA sequence: TGTGCCAGCAGCTCCCGCCCGACAGGGTTAGGCAATGAGCAGTTCTTC. Variable domain in full (rest from reference TRBV7-8 and TRBJ2-1): GAGVSQSPRYKVAKRGQDVALRCDPISGHVSLFWYQQALGQGPEFLTYFQNEAQLDKSGLPSDRFFAERPEGSVSTLKIQRTQQEDSAVYLCASSSRPTGLGNEQFFGPGTRLTVL.

This sequence joins TRBV5-6 and TRBJ1-1; D remains unclear. V lost 0 bases to trimming and J lost 4 bases, with 7 bases between them. This CDR3 comprises 13 residues. Germline loops: CDR1 SGHDT, CDR2 YYEEEE. The CDR3 DNA reads as TGTGCCAGCAGCTTGGGCAGCGGCACTGAAGCTTTCTTT. The encoded protein is CASSLGSGTEAFF.

The rearrangement uses TRBV13 and TRBJ2-7; 8 positions agree with TRBD1. V lost 5 bases and J lost 6; bases outside the gene matches: 6. The CDR3 has 13 residues. Germline assignment: CDR1 PRHDT and CDR2 FYEKMQ (reference sequence). The CDR3 DNA sequence: TGTGCCAGCAGCCCCGAGGGACAGGTCGAGCAGTACTTC. Its translation is CASSPEGQVEQYF.

The rearrangement links TRBV11-2 to TRBJ1-5; D gene unclear. V dropped 5 bases and J dropped 0 bases, with 17 bases sitting between them. Germline-derived CDR1 and CDR2 are SGHAT and FQNNGV. The CDR3 has 17 amino acids. The CDR3 DNA follows: TGTGCCAGCAGCCTCCACCACCCGACGCTTAGCAATCAGCCCCAGCATTTT. Translated, it gives CASSLHHPTLSNQPQHF.

This clone has a handful of counts. The chain couples TRBV27 to TRBJ1-2; TRBD1 is a possible D gene (6 bases). CDR1 and CDR2 (germline): MNHEY, SMNVEV (reference sequence). The CDR3 is made up of 14 amino acids. Deletions cut 1 base from V and 8 bases from J, with 14 bases between. The chain's CDR3 is CASSLLGGARGYTF. The CDR3 DNA is TGTGCCAGCAGTTTATTAGGGGGGGCTCGAGGCTACACCTTC.

This chain joins TRBV13 and TRBJ2-7, with D maybe TRBD2 (6 bases). The CDR3 is made up of 12 amino acids. Germline values: CDR1 PRHDT, CDR2 FYEKMQ (reference sequence). V shed 4 bases and J shed 4 bases, with 8 bases lying between them. CDR3 DNA: TGTGCCAGCAGCTCGGAGGGTTACGAGCAGTACTTC. It specifies CASSSEGYEQYF.

This clone was seen just once. The CDR3 ends on some other residue instead of the conserved phenylalanine or tryptophan, so this is likely a read error. The V gene is TRBV29-1, the J gene TRBJ1-1; D unresolved. Looked up from germline, CDR1 is SQVTM and CDR2 is ANQGSEA. The CDR3 extends over 10 amino acids. V was shortened by 4 bases and J by 10 bases, with 10 bases between the two germline ends. DNA of the CDR3: TGCAGCGTTGTGGCAGATGGAGCTTTCCTT. Protein sequence: CSVVADGAFL.

This chain joins TRBV27 and TRBJ2-7, with 8 bases that match TRBD1. The CDR3 length is 17 residues. Losses at the gene ends were 4 bases for V and 2 bases for J; bases not matched to a gene: 13. Germline V gives CDR1 MNHEY, CDR2 SMNVEV (reference sequence). The CDR3 reads CASSSVLGQVLTYEQYF. CDR3 sequence (DNA): TGTGCCAGCAGTTCAGTGCTGGGACAGGTCCTGACCTACGAGCAGTACTTC.

This chain joins TRBV4-1 and TRBJ1-2, with D hard to call. Germline V gene sequence: CDR1 MGHRA, CDR2 YSYEKL. There are 15 residues in the CDR3. The ends were cut back, 0 bases at V and 6 bases at J, with 14 bases in the middle. The CDR3 bases are TGCGCCAGCAGCCAAGAGCTTTTCAGGCCGGATGGCTACACCTTC. This codes for CASSQELFRPDGYTF.

The chain has TRBV11-2 and TRBJ1-5, with a possible D match to TRBD1 (5 bases). Germline V lookup: CDR1 SGHAT, CDR2 FQNNGV. V shed 1 base and J shed 4 bases, with 11 bases lying between them. The CDR3 loop spans 15 amino acids. The CDR3 DNA reads TGTGCCAGCAGCTTAGGAGGGGAGGGGAATCAGCCCCAGCATTTT. It translates to CASSLGGEGNQPQHF.

Here the CDR3 reads CASSLSPSTDTQYF. DNA of the CDR3: TGTGCCAGCAGCTTATCCCCAAGCACAGATACGCAGTATTTT. This chain connects TRBV7-9 to TRBJ2-3; D remains ambiguous. CDR3 length: 14 amino acids. CDR1 is SEHNR, CDR2 FQNEAQ, per germline (reference sequence). V was clipped by 2 bases and J by 0 bases, with 6 bases between them.

The rearrangement uses TRBV27 and TRBJ2-3; 7 positions agree with TRBD2. The CDR3 totals 14 residues. V lost 5 bases to trimming and J lost 2 bases; unmatched junction nucleotides: 4. CDR1 MNHEY and CDR2 SMNVEV come from the germline V gene (reference sequence). CDR3 sequence reads: CASSPRETTDTQYF. In DNA, the CDR3 is TGTGCCAGCAGTCCGCGGGAGACCACAGATACGCAGTATTTT.

In its sample, this clone was seen a few times. V is TRBV5-6 and J is TRBJ2-4, with TRBD2 matching over 7 bases. Per the germline V gene, CDR1 is SGHDT and CDR2 is YYEEEE. This CDR3 contains 14 residues. Losses at the gene ends were 2 bases for V and 6 bases for J; bases not matched to a gene: 5. CDR3 in DNA: TGTGCCAGCAGCTTTGGGACTACAGGAAACATTCAGTACTTC. Protein sequence: CASSFGTTGNIQYF.

The chain is built from TRBV30 and TRBJ2-3, with 9 bases matching TRBD2. The CDR3 runs 15 residues. Germline loops: CDR1 GTSNPN, CDR2 SVGIG (reference sequence). V lost 0 bases to trimming and J lost 5 bases; unmatched junction nucleotides: 6. The DNA for the CDR3 is TGTGCCTGGAGTGTCCTAGCGGGGTTCGAAGATACGCAGTATTTT. It is translated as CAWSVLAGFEDTQYF.

The V call is TRBV25-1, the J call TRBJ2-2, with no clear D. Trimming cost V 6 bases and J 10 bases, with 12 bases left between them. Germline loops: CDR1 MGHDK, CDR2 SYGVNS. The CDR3 extends over 12 amino acids. This chain's CDR3 is CASRADREELFF. The CDR3, as DNA: TGTGCCAGCAGGGCGGACCGCGAGGAGCTGTTTTTT.

This chain links TRBV7-9 with TRBJ2-7; 7 nucleotides agree with TRBD2. Trimming at V came to 5 bases and at J to 6 bases, leaving 4 bases not matched to a gene. Per the germline V gene, CDR1 is SEHNR and CDR2 is FQNEAQ (reference sequence). This CDR3 region has 12 residues. Here the CDR3 DNA reads TGTGCCAGCAGCCTCGGACTAGGCGAGCAGTACTTC. Residues: CASSLGLGEQYF.

This sequence joins TRBV29-1 and TRBJ2-7; tentative D call: TRBD2 (5 bases). Per the germline V gene, CDR1 is SQVTM and CDR2 is ANQGSEA. Trimming left V 0 bases short and J 10 bases short, with 19 bases between. CDR3 size: 14 residues. Here the CDR3 reads CSVEDRGTAHSQYF. In DNA, the CDR3 is TGCAGCGTTGAAGATCGGGGTACTGCCCACAGTCAGTACTTC.

This chain connects TRBV30 to TRBJ2-7; D is perhaps TRBD1 (6 bases). V was trimmed by 4 bases and J by 2 bases, leaving 15 bases between them. The CDR3 runs to 14 residues. Germline CDR1 GTSNPN, CDR2 SVGIG (reference sequence). Here the CDR3 DNA reads TGTGCCTGGAACACCGCAGGGGTAACCTACGAGCAGTACTTC. It is translated as CAWNTAGVTYEQYF.